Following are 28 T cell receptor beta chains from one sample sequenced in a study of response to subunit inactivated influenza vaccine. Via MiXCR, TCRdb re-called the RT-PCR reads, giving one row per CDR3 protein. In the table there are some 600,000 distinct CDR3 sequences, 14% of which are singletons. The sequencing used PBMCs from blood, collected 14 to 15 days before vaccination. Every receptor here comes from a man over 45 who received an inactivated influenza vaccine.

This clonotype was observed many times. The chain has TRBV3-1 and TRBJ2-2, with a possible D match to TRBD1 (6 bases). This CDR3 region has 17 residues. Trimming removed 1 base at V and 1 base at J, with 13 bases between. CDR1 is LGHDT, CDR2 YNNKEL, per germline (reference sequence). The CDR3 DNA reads TGTGCCAGCAGCCAAGGCCCGGGACAACAGAACACCGGGGAGCTGTTTTTT. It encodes CASSQGPGQQNTGELFF.

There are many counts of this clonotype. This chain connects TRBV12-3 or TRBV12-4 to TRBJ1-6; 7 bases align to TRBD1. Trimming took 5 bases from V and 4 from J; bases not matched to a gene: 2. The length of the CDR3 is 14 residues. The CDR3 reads CASSPTGYNSPLHF. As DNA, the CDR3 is TGTGCCAGCAGTCCGACAGGGTATAATTCACCCCTCCACTTT.

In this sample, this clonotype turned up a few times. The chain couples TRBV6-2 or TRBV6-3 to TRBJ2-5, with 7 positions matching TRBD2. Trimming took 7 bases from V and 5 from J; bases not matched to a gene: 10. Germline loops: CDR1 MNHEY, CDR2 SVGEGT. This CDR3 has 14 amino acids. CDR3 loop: CASIDGDYWETQYF. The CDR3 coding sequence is TGTGCCAGCATCGACGGGGACTACTGGGAGACCCAGTACTTC.

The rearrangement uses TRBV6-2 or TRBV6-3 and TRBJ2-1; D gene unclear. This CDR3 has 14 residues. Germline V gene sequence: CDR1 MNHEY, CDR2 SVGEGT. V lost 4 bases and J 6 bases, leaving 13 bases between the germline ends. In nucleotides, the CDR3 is TGTGCCAGCAGTTTTAATTTCGGCCGCAATGAGCAGTTCTTC. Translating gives CASSFNFGRNEQFF.

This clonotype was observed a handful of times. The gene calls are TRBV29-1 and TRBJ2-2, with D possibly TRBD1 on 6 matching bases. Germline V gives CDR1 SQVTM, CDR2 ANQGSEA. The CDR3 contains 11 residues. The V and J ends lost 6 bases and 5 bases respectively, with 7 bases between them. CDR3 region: CSVQGTGELFF. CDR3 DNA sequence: TGCAGCGTCCAGGGGACCGGGGAGCTGTTTTTT.

In nucleotides, the CDR3 is TGTGCCAGCAGTTTAGTGTCCCAGGGGGCCGGGGAGCTGTTTTTT. It translates to CASSLVSQGAGELFF. The chain uses TRBV12-3 or TRBV12-4 and TRBJ2-2, with 7 bases matching TRBD1. J was trimmed by 6 bases and V by 1 base; bases with no gene match: 5. The CDR3 loop spans 15 amino acids.

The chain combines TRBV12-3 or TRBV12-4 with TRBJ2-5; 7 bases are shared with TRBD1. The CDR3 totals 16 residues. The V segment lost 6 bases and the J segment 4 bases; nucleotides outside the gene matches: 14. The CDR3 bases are TGTGCCAGCAGGAGTCTCCGAATCTCAGGGGGAGAGACCCAGTACTTC. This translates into CASRSLRISGGETQYF.

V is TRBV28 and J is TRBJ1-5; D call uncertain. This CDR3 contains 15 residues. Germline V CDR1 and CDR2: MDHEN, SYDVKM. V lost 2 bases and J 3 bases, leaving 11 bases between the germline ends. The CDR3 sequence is CASSLLSANNQPQHF. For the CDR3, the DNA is TGTGCCAGCAGTTTACTTTCAGCTAACAATCAGCCCCAGCATTTT.

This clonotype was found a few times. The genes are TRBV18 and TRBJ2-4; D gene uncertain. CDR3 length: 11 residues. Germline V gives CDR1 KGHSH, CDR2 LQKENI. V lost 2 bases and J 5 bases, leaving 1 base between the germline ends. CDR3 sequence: CASSPENIQYF. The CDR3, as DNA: TGTGCCAGCTCACCAGAAAACATTCAGTACTTC. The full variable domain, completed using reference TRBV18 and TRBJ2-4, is NAGVMQNPRHLVRRRGQEARLRCSPMKGHSHVYWYRQLPEEGLKFMVYLQKENIIDESGMPKERFSAEFPKEGPSILRIQQVVRGDSAAYFCASSPENIQYFGAGTRLSVL.

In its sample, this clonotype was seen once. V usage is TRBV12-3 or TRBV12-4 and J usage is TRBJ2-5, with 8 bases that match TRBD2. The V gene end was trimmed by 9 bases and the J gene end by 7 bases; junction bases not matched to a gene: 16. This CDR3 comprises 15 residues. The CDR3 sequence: CASREGGQGSGTQYF. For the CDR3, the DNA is TGTGCCAGTCGGGAGGGTGGGCAGGGGTCAGGGACCCAGTACTTC.

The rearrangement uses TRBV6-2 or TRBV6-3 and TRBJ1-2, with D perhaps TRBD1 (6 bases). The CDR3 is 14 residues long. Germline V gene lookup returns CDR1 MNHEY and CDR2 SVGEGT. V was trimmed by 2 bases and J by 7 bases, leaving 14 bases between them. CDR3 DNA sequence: TGTGCCAGCAGTTACGGGCGGGGGCTTTCTGGCTACACCTTC. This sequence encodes CASSYGRGLSGYTF.

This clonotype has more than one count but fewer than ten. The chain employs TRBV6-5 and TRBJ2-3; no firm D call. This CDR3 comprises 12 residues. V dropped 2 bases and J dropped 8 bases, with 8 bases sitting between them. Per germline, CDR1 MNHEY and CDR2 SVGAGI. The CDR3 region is CASSYPGGTQYF. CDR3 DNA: TGTGCCAGCAGTTACCCTGGTGGTACGCAGTATTTT.

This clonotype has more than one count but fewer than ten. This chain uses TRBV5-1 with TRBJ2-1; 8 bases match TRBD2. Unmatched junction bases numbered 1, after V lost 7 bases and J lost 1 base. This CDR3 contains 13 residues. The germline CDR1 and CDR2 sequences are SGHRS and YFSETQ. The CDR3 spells CASREGSYNEQFF. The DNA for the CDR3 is TGCGCCAGCCGGGAGGGGTCCTACAATGAGCAGTTCTTC.

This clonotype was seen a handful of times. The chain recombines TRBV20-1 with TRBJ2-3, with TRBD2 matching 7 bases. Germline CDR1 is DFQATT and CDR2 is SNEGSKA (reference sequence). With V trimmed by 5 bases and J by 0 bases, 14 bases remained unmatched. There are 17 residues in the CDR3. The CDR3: CSALYFSGFSSTDTQYF. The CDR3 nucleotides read TGCAGTGCTCTTTACTTTAGCGGGTTCTCTAGCACAGATACGCAGTATTTT.

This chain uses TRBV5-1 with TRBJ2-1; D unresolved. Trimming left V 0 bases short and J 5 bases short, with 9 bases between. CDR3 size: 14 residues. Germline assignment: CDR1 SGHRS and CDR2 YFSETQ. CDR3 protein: CASSLAQNNNEQFF. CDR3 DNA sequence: TGCGCCAGCAGCTTGGCACAGAACAACAATGAGCAGTTCTTC.

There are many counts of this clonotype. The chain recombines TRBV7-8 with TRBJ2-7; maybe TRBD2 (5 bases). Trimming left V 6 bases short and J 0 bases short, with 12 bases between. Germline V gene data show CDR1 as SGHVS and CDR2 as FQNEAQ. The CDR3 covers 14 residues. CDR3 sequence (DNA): TGTGCCAGCAGACCCACGGGAAACTCCTACGAGCAGTACTTC. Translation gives CASRPTGNSYEQYF. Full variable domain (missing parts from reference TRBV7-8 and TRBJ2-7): GAGVSQSPRYKVAKRGQDVALRCDPISGHVSLFWYQQALGQGPEFLTYFQNEAQLDKSGLPSDRFFAERPEGSVSTLKIQRTQQEDSAVYLCASRPTGNSYEQYFGPGTRLTVT.

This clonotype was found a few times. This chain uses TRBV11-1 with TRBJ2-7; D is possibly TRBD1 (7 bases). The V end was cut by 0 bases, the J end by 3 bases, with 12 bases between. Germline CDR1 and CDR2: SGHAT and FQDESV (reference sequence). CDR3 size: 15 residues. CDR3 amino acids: CASSLANRGGYEQYF. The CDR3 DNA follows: TGTGCCAGCAGCTTAGCTAACAGGGGAGGCTACGAGCAGTACTTC.

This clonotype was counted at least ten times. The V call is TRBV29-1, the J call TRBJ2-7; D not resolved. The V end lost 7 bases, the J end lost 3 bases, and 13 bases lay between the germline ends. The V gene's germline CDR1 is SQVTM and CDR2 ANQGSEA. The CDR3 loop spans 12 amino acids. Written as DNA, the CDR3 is TGCAGCGCTTTGGACGGCTACTACGAGCAGTACTTC. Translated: CSALDGYYEQYF.

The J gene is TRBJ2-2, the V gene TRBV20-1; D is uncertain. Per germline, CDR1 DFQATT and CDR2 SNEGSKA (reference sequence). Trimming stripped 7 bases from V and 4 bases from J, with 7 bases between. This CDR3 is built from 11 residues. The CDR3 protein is CSVLSTGELFF. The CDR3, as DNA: TGCAGTGTTCTATCCACCGGGGAGCTGTTTTTT.

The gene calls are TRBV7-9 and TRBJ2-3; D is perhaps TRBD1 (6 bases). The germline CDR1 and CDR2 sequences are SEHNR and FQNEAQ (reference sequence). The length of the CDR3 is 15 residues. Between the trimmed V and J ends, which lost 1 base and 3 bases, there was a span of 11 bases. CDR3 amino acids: CASSLDLGATDTQYF. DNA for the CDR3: TGTGCCAGCAGCTTAGATCTGGGGGCAACAGATACGCAGTATTTT.

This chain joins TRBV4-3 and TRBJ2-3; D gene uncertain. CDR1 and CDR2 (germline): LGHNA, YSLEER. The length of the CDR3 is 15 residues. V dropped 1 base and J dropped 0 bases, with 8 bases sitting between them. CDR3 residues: CASSQGPASTDTQYF. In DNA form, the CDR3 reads TGCGCCAGCAGCCAAGGGCCTGCTAGCACAGATACGCAGTATTTT.

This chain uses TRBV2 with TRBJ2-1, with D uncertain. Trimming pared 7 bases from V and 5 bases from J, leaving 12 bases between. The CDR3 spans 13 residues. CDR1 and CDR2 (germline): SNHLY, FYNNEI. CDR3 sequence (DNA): TGTGCCAGCAAATCGGACCGTAACAATGAGCAGTTCTTC. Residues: CASKSDRNNEQFF.

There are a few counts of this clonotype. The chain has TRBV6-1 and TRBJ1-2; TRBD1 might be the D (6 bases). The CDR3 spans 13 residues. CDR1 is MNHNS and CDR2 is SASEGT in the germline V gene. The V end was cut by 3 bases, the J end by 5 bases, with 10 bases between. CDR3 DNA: TGTGCCAGCAGTGATTACAGGGAGTATGGCTACACCTTC. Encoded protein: CASSDYREYGYTF.

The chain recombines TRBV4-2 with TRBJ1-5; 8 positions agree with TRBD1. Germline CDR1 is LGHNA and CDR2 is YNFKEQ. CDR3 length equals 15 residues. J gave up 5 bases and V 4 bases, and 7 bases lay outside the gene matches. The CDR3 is CASSLGQGQDQPQHF. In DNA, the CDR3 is TGTGCCAGCAGCCTTGGACAGGGTCAGGATCAGCCCCAGCATTTT.

CDR3 in DNA: TGTGCCAGCAGTTATATGATGAACACTGAAGCTTTCTTT. Residues: CASSYMMNTEAFF. The chain combines TRBV6-5 with TRBJ1-1; D not resolved. The CDR3 is 13 amino acids. CDR1 and CDR2 from the germline V gene are MNHEY and SVGAGI. Trimming removed 3 bases from V and 0 bases from J, with 5 bases in between.

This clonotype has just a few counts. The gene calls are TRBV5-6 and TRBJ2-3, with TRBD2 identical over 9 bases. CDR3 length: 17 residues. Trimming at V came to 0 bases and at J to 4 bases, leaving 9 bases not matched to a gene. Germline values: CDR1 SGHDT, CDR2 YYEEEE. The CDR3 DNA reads TGTGCCAGCAGCTTGGGGGTAGCGGGGGAATGGTCAGATACGCAGTATTTT. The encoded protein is CASSLGVAGEWSDTQYF.

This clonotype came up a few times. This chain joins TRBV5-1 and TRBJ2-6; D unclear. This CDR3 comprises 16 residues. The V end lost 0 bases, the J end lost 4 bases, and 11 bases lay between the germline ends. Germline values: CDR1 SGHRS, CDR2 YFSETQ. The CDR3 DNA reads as TGCGCCAGCAGCTTGGTACCGGGTTCCGGGGCCAACGTCCTGACTTTC. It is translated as CASSLVPGSGANVLTF.

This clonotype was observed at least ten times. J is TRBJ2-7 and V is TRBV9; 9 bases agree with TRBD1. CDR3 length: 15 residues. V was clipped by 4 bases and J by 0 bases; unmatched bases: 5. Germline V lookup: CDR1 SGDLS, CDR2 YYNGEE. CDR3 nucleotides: TGTGCCAGCAGCTCAGGGACAGGGAACTCCTACGAGCAGTACTTC. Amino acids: CASSSGTGNSYEQYF.